This is a list of T cell receptor beta chains from one sample in a study of shared clonotypes between healthy human individuals. Sequencing used immunoSEQ multiplex PCR; TCRdb keeps in-frame clones, though not all of them. In the table there are over 2 million clones, roughly 94% of which are singletons. The material sequenced was naive CD4+ T cells sorted from blood. These TCRs come from a man aged 18 to 29 in good health. CDR3s include the opening cysteine and the closing phenylalanine or tryptophan. A D gene is named only where the DNA matches it firmly. Expanded clones get a size class; other rows say once, few or many, or leave the size out.

. | TRBJ2-5 | . | TRBV10-1 | CASSEQAQETQYF | TGCGCCAGCAGTGAACAAGCCCAAGAGACCCAGTACTTC
TRBD2 | TRBJ2-7 | once | TRBV5-1 | CASSLNREGAEQYF | TGCGCCAGCAGCTTAAACCGGGAGGGAGCCGAGCAGTACTTC
TRBD1 | TRBJ1-1 | once | TRBV7-9 | CASSTRDRGTEAFF | TGTGCCAGCAGCACCCGGGACAGGGGGACTGAAGCTTTCTTT
TRBD2 | TRBJ2-5 | . | TRBV5-4 | CASSSKREGLHETQYF | TGTGCCAGCAGCTCGAAGCGGGAGGGCCTCCATGAGACCCAGTACTTC
. | TRBJ2-2 | few | TRBV6-1 | CASSQSPTNTGELFF | TGTGCCAGCAGTCAGAGCCCTACGAACACCGGGGAGCTGTTTTTT
. | TRBJ2-7 | . | TRBV2 | CATRDPPYEQYF | TGTGCCACCCGGGACCCTCCCTACGAGCAGTACTTC
. | TRBJ1-3 | . | TRBV4-3 | CASSQEGVGGNTIYF | TGCGCCAGCAGCCAAGAGGGGGTGGGTGGAAACACCATATATTTT
TRBD1 | TRBJ2-7 | . | TRBV2 | CASSGDSTYEQYF | TGTGCCAGCAGTGGGGACAGTACCTACGAGCAGTACTTC
TRBD1 | TRBJ2-7 | . | TRBV6-5 | CASSRGQGIREQYF | TGTGCCAGCAGCAGGGGACAGGGGATACGCGAGCAGTACTTC
. | TRBJ2-2 | . | TRBV6-5 | CASSYSGVTNTGELFF | TGTGCCAGCAGTTACTCAGGGGTGACGAACACCGGGGAGCTGTTTTTT
. | TRBJ2-2 | . | TRBV29-1 | CSVQKGPLPAGELFF | TGCAGCGTTCAAAAAGGGCCCCTTCCTGCCGGGGAGCTGTTTTTT
. | TRBJ1-2 | once | TRBV2 | CASSRVRGGLDYGYTF | TGTGCCAGTTCCAGGGTGAGGGGAGGGCTGGACTATGGCTACACCTTC
TRBD1 | TRBJ1-1 | . | TRBV6-5 | CASSYGQGRTEAFF | TGTGCCAGCAGTTACGGACAGGGAAGGACTGAAGCTTTCTTT
. | TRBJ2-7 | . | TRBV18 | CASSRGGTYEQYF | TGTGCCAGCTCACGAGGGGGGACCTACGAGCAGTACTTC
. | TRBJ1-3 | . | TRBV7-8 | CASRPSSGNTIYF | TGTGCCAGCAGGCCCTCATCTGGAAACACCATATATTTT
. | TRBJ2-5 | . | TRBV4-3 | CASSQAIEPQETQYF | TGCGCCAGCAGCCAAGCGATTGAGCCCCAAGAGACCCAGTACTTC
. | TRBJ2-5 | . | TRBV2 | CASLKVETQYF | TGTGCCAGCTTGAAAGTAGAGACCCAGTACTTC
. | TRBJ2-7 | . | TRBV7-2 | CASSLGRGPYEQYF | TGTGCCAGCAGCTTGGGCAGGGGTCCCTACGAGCAGTACTTC
TRBD2 | TRBJ2-7 | . | TRBV10-1 | CASSESKLAETYEQYF | TGCGCCAGCAGTGAGTCGAAACTAGCGGAAACCTACGAGCAGTACTTC
TRBD2 | TRBJ2-1 | . | TRBV10-3 | CAIKPAGLSYNEQFF | TGTGCCATCAAACCAGCGGGACTATCCTACAATGAGCAGTTCTTC
. | TRBJ2-1 | . | TRBV7-9 | CASSLGRHTYNEQFF | TGTGCCAGCAGCTTAGGCAGGCATACCTACAATGAGCAGTTCTTC
. | TRBJ1-1 | once | TRBV19 | CASSRYTAGTFF | TGTGCCAGTAGTAGATATACGGCGGGGACTTTCTTT
. | TRBJ1-1 | . | TRBV19 | CASSIVDNRAEAFF | TGTGCCAGTAGTATAGTTGACAATAGGGCTGAAGCTTTCTTT
. | TRBJ2-1 | . | TRBV5-1 | CASRSGTKNEQFF | TGCGCCAGCCGGTCAGGGACGAAGAATGAGCAGTTCTTC
TRBD2 | TRBJ2-5 | . | TRBV6-1 | CASKIAGGETQYF | TGTGCCAGCAAGATAGCGGGAGGGGAGACCCAGTACTTC
TRBD1 | TRBJ1-2 | . | TRBV7-9 | CASSFKGTGLYGYTF | TGTGCCAGCAGCTTCAAGGGGACAGGTCTGTATGGCTACACCTTC
. | TRBJ1-4 | . | TRBV7-9 | CASTTPGQNEKLFF | TGTGCCAGCACCACACCGGGGCAGAATGAAAAACTGTTTTTT
. | TRBJ2-5 | . | TRBV6-4 | CASSVWGGETQYF | TGTGCCAGCAGTGTTTGGGGGGGCGAGACCCAGTACTTC
. | TRBJ1-4 | . | TRBV28 | CASQGGGFNEKLFF | TGTGCCAGCCAGGGCGGGGGGTTTAATGAAAAACTGTTTTTT
. | TRBJ1-4 | . | TRBV2 | CASTQDDGKLFF | TGTGCCAGCACACAGGATGATGGAAAACTGTTTTTT
. | TRBJ2-7 | . | TRBV12-5 | CASGRGDGYEQYF | TGTGCTAGTGGGAGGGGGGATGGCTACGAGCAGTACTTC
TRBD1 | TRBJ2-5 | . | TRBV4-3 | CASSQDRGRGLKETQYF | TGCGCCAGCAGCCAAGATAGGGGCAGGGGGCTGAAAGAGACCCAGTACTTC
. | TRBJ2-3 | . | TRBV5-1 | CASSPHQADTQYF | TGCGCCAGCAGCCCTCACCAGGCTGATACGCAGTATTTT
. | TRBJ1-2 | . | TRBV7-6 | CASSASRNSNYGYTF | TGTGCCAGCAGCGCCTCCCGAAACTCTAACTATGGCTACACCTTC
TRBD1 | TRBJ2-5 | . | TRBV7-9 | CASSDTGAGETQYF | TGTGCCAGCAGCGACACAGGGGCGGGAGAGACCCAGTACTTC
. | TRBJ2-7 | . | TRBV21-1 | CASTGDPPLYEQYF | TGTGCCAGCACAGGGGATCCTCCTTTATACGAGCAGTACTTC
. | TRBJ1-3 | . | TRBV6-5 | CASSLTHGPGNTIYF | TGTGCCAGCAGCTTGACACACGGGCCTGGAAACACCATATATTTT
. | TRBJ2-5 | . | TRBV5-1 | CASSQETQYF | TGCGCCAGCAGCCAAGAGACCCAGTACTTC
. | TRBJ2-7 | . | TRBV21-1 | CASSKGTVNSYEQYF | TGTGCCAGCAGCAAAGGTACAGTAAACTCCTACGAGCAGTACTTC
TRBD2 | TRBJ2-5 | . | TRBV5-6 | CASSFGLADSYQETQYF | TGTGCCAGCAGCTTCGGACTAGCGGATTCATACCAAGAGACCCAGTACTTC
. | TRBJ1-1 | few | TRBV28 | CASSFRTVPKAFF | TGTGCCAGCAGCTTCCGGACGGTCCCTAAAGCTTTCTTT
. | TRBJ2-2 | . | TRBV11-3 | CASSLSSGELFF | TGTGCCAGCAGCTTAAGTTCCGGGGAGCTGTTTTTT
TRBD1 | TRBJ1-5 | . | TRBV6-1 | CASKTGAPQPQHF | TGTGCCAGCAAAACAGGGGCCCCCCAGCCCCAGCATTTT